The 9 T cell receptor beta chains listed next were all sequenced from one sample in a study of cytomegalovirus exposure and HLA in healthy donors. 13 Jbeta primers and 60 Vbeta primers were used for the PCR. Here immunoSEQ multiplex PCR was the method, and the copy in TCRdb shows in-frame clones only, minus some. This sample carries under 100,000 clones, 70% to 80% of them seen once, and the ten largest clones take around 3.2%. The source material was PBMCs. The receptors originated from a man aged 50-60 years in good health and CMV-seronegative.

J is TRBJ2-7 and V is TRBV11-1; 7 bases match TRBD2. The J segment lost 5 bases and the V segment lost 5 bases, leaving 6 bases of the junction unmatched. The germline V gene encodes CDR1 SGHAT and CDR2 FQDESV (reference sequence). CDR3 size: 13 residues. CDR3: CASSIGTTHEQYF. The CDR3 bases are TGTGCCAGCAGCATTGGGACTACGCACGAGCAGTACTTC. The full variable domain, its missing parts supplied by reference TRBV11-1 and TRBJ2-7, is EAEVAQSPRYKITEKSQAVAFWCDPISGHATLYWYRQILGQGPELLVQFQDESVVDDSQLPKDRFSAERLKGVDSTLKIQPAELGDSAMYLCASSIGTTHEQYFGPGTRLTVT.

The J gene is TRBJ2-3, the V gene TRBV12-5; no definite D call. Germline V gene lookup returns CDR1 LGHNT and CDR2 FRNRAP. The CDR3 has 12 residues. Trimming left V 4 bases short and J 2 bases short, with 4 bases between. As DNA, the CDR3 is TGTGCTAGTGGTTCACACACAGATACGCAGTATTTT. It specifies CASGSHTDTQYF.

The chain combines TRBV9 with TRBJ2-1; D call uncertain. CDR1 is SGDLS and CDR2 is YYNGEE in the germline V gene. Trimming removed 0 bases from V and 6 bases from J, with 13 bases in between. This CDR3 comprises 15 residues. This CDR3 reads CASSVGAGYRNEQFF. The CDR3 bases are TGTGCCAGCAGCGTAGGGGCAGGTTACCGCAATGAGCAGTTCTTC.

This rearrangement joins TRBV2 to TRBJ2-1, with 8 positions matching TRBD2. Germline V gene sequence: CDR1 SNHLY, CDR2 FYNNEI. The CDR3 covers 15 residues. V lost 2 bases to trimming and J lost 4 bases; unmatched junction nucleotides: 4. Here the CDR3 DNA reads TGTGCCAGCAGTGAACGGAGCGGGGGTTACAATGAGCAGTTCTTC. Translating it yields CASSERSGGYNEQFF.

The chain employs TRBV30 and TRBJ1-1; 8 bases line up with TRBD1. The J segment lost 4 bases and the V segment lost 2 bases, leaving 3 bases of the junction unmatched. The length of the CDR3 is 13 residues. Germline CDR1 is GTSNPN and CDR2 is SVGIG (reference sequence). The CDR3 spells CAWSQGAGTEAFF. CDR3 DNA sequence: TGTGCCTGGAGTCAGGGGGCTGGCACTGAAGCTTTCTTT.

This clone was seen only a few times. J is TRBJ2-7 and V is TRBV10-1, with 16 bases identical to TRBD2. The germline gives CDR1 WNHNN, CDR2 SYGVQD (reference sequence). CDR3 length: 16 residues. V shed 10 bases and J 1 base; nucleotides not matched to a gene: 7. CDR3 amino acids: CANPGLAGGLSYEQYF. The CDR3 DNA reads as TGCGCCAACCCGGGACTAGCGGGGGGGCTATCCTACGAGCAGTACTTC.

This rearrangement joins TRBV30 to TRBJ2-5, with unresolved D. With 0 bases removed from V and 5 bases from J, the gap between germline ends came to 16 bases. This CDR3 is 15 amino acids long. CDR1 GTSNPN and CDR2 SVGIG come from the germline V gene (reference sequence). In nucleotides, the CDR3 is TGTGCCTGGAGTGTAATGGTCGGCCCCGGGGAGACCCAGTACTTC. The encoded protein is CAWSVMVGPGETQYF.

The V and J genes are TRBV7-6 and TRBJ2-2; D gene uncertain. Trimming left V 10 bases short and J 0 bases short, with 9 bases between. Germline V gene sequence: CDR1 SGHVS, CDR2 FNYEAQ. This CDR3 is built from 13 residues. CDR3 sequence reads: CAIRRANTGELFF. Here the CDR3 DNA reads TGTGCCATCCGCCGAGCGAACACCGGGGAGCTGTTTTTT.

The CDR3 bases are TGTGCCAGCAGCTTAGGGGGGACAGGCCCCTATGGCTACACCTTC. As protein: CASSLGGTGPYGYTF. The chain uses TRBV7-2 and TRBJ1-2; 8 bases map to TRBD1. The CDR3 length is 15 residues. Germline CDR1 and CDR2: SGHTA and FQGNSA. Trimming at V came to 1 base and at J to 4 bases, leaving 5 bases not matched to a gene.